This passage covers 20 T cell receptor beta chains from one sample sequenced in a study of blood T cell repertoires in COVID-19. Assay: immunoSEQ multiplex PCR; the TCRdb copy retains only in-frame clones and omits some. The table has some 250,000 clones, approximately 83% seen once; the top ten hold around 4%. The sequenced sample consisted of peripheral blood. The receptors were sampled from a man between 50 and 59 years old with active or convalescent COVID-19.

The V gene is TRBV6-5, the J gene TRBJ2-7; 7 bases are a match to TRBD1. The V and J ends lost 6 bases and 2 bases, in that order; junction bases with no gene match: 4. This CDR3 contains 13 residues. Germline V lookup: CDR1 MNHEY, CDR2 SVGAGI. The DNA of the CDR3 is TGTGCCAGCAGCAGACAGGGTACCTACGAGCAGTACTTC. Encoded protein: CASSRQGTYEQYF.

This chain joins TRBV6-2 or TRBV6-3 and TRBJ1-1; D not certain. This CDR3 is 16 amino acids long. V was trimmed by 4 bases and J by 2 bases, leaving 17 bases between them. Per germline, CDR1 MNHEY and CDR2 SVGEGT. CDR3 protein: CASSFEPRSGNTEAFF. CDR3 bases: TGTGCCAGCAGTTTCGAACCCAGGTCCGGTAACACTGAAGCTTTCTTT.

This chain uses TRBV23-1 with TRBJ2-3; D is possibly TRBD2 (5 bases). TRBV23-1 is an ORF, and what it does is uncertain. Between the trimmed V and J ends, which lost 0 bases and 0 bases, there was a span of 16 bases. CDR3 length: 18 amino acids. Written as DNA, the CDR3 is TGCGCCAGCAGTCAATCTGGAAGGCGGGCCCCGAGCACAGATACGCAGTATTTT. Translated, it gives CASSQSGRRAPSTDTQYF.

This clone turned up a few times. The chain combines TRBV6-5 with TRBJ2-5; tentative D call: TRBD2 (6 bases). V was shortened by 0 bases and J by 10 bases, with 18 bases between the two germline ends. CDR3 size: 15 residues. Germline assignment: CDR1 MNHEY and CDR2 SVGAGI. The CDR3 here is CASSYSRQRPGDQYF. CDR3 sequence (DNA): TGTGCCAGCAGTTACTCGAGACAGAGACCGGGAGACCAGTACTTC.

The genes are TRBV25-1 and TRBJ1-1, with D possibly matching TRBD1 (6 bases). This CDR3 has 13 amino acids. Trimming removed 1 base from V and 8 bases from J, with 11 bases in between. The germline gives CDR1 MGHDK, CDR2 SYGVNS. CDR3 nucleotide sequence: TGTGCCAGCAGTGAATTCGCCGACAGGGAAGCTTTCTTT. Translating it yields CASSEFADREAFF.

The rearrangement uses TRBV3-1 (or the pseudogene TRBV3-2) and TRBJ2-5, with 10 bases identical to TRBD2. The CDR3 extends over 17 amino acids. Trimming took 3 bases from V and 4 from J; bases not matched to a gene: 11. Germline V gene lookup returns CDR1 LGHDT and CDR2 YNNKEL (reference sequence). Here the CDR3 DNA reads TGTGCCAGCAGCCATAGAGCGGGGGGGCTTCAATCAGAGACCCAGTACTTC. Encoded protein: CASSHRAGGLQSETQYF.

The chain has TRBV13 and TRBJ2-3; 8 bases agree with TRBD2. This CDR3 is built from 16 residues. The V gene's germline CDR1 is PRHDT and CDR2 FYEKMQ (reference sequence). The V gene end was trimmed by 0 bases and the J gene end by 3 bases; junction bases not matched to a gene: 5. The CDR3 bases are TGTGCCAGCAGCTTAGGGACTAGCGACCCTACAGATACGCAGTATTTT. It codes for CASSLGTSDPTDTQYF.

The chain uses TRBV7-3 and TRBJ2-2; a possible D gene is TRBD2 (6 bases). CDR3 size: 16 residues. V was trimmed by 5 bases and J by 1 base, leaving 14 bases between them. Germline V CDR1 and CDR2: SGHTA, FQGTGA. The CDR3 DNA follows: TGTGCCAGCAGCCTCCTGGGGGGAGGGAACACCGGGGAGCTGTTTTTT. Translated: CASSLLGGGNTGELFF.

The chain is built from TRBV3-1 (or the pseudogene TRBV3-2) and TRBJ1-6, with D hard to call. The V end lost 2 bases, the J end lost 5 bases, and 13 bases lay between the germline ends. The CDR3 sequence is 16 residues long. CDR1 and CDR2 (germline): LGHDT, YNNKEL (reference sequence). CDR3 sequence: CASSQRGGSNNSPLHF. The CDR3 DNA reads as TGTGCCAGCAGCCAAAGAGGTGGAAGCAATAATTCACCCCTCCACTTT.

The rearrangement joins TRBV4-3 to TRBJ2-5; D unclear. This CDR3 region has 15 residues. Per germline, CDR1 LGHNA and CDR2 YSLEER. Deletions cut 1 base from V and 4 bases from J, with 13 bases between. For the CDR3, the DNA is TGCGCCAGCAGCCAAGCGTCGCGGAACCGAGAGACCCAGTACTTC. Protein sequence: CASSQASRNRETQYF.

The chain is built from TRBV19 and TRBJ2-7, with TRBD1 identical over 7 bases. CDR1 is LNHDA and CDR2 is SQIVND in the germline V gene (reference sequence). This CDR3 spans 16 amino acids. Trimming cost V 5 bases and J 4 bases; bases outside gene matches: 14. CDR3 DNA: TGTGCCAGTAGTCTTACAGCCGGGACAGACTTATACGAGCAGTACTTC. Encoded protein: CASSLTAGTDLYEQYF.

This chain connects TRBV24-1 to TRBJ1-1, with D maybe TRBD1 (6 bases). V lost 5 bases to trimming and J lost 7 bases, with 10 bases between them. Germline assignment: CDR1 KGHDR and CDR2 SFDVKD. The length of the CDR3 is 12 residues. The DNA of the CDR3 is TGTGCCACCAGTGCGGGGGGCGGTGAAGCTTTCTTT. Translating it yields CATSAGGGEAFF.

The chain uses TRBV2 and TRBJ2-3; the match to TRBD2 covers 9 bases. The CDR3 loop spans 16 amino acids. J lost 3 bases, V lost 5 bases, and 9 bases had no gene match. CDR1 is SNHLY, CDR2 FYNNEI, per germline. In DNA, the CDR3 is TGTGCCAGCAGTCTTCAAAGACTAGCGGTTACAGATACGCAGTATTTT. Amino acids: CASSLQRLAVTDTQYF.

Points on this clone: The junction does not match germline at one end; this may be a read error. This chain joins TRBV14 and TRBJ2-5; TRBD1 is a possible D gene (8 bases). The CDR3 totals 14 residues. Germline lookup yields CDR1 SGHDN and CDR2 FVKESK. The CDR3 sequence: CASSQRTGRESQYF. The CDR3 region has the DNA TGTGCCAGCAGCCAAAGGACAGGGAGGGAGAGCCAGTACTTC.

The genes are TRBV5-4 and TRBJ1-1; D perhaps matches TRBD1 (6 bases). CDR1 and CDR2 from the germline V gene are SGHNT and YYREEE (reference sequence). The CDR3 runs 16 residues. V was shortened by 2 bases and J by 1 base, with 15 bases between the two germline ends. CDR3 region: CASSLKRTRGNTEAFF. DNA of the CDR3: TGTGCCAGCAGCTTAAAACGGACCAGGGGGAACACTGAAGCTTTCTTT.

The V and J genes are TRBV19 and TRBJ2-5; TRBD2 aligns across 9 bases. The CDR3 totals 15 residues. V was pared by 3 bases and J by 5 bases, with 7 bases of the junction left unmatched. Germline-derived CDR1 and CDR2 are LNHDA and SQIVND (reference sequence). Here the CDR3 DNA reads TGTGCCAGTAGTATCGGCGGGGGGGCTGGTGAGACCCAGTACTTC. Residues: CASSIGGGAGETQYF.

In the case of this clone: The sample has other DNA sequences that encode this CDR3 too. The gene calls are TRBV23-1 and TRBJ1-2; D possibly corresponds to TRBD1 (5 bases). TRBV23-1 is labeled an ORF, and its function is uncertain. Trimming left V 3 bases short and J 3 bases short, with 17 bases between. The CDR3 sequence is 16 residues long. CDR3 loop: CASSQALQGRDYGYTF. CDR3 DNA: TGCGCCAGCAGTCAGGCCCTCCAGGGTCGAGACTATGGCTACACCTTC.

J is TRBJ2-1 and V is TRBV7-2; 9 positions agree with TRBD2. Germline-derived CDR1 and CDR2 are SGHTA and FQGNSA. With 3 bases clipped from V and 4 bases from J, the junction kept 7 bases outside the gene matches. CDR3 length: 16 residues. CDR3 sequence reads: CASSFRGLAGYNEQFF. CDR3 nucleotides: TGTGCCAGCAGCTTTAGGGGGCTAGCGGGGTACAATGAGCAGTTCTTC.

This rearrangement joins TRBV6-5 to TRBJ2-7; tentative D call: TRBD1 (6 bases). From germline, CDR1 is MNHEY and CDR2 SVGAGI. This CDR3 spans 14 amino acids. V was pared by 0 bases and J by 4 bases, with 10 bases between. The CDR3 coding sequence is TGTGCCAGCAGTTACTCAACAGGGCCATACGAGCAGTACTTC. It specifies CASSYSTGPYEQYF.

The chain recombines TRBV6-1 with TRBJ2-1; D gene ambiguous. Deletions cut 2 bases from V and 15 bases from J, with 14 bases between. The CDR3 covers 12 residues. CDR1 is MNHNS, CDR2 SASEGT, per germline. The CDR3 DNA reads TGTGCCAGCAGTGAACTGTCTATTCCGTGGTTCTTC. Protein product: CASSELSIPWFF.